This T cell receptor beta chain is drawn from a study of PD-L1 blockade in urothelial cancer. Study-wide background: Each participant's history included 0 to 3 prior chemotherapy regimens.

The CDR3 is 14 amino acids. Germline-derived CDR1 and CDR2 are SGDLS and YYNGEE. The ends lost 7 bases at V and 5 bases at J; junction bases unmatched: 9. Produced via immunoSEQ multiplex PCR; TCRdb's table is partial and in-frame only. Of 80,000 to 100,000 clones in the sample, about 81% were seen once. The V call is TRBV9, the J call TRBJ2-1, with 7 nucleotides matching TRBD2. Specimen: PBMCs, collected around atezolizumab (anti-PD-L1) treatment. This TCR was recovered from a man aged 65 to 79 with urothelial cancer. The CDR3 region is CASDVGGADNEQFF. CDR3 DNA sequence: TGTGCCAGCGATGTGGGAGGGGCGGACAATGAGCAGTTCTTC.